These 9 T cell receptor beta chains share one sample of origin, sequenced in a study of vaccination effects on CD4 cells after COVID-19. No antigen has been assigned to these receptors. Libraries were prepared by immunoSEQ multiplex PCR; TCRdb keeps only in-frame clonotypes and omits some of them. The repertoire holds fewer than 40,000 clones, with roughly 70% as singletons. Antigen-specific CD4+ T cells expanded by the ViraFEST assay with viral peptide pools were then sequenced. Following culture for around 10 days, CD4+ T cells were isolated. The healthy vaccine recipients, who had no prior SARS-CoV-2 infection, showed negative nucleocapsid antibodies. The starting material was CD4+ T cells from PBMCs cultured with SARS-CoV-2 spike peptides, obtained before COVID-19 vaccination. The receptor source for this set is a human donor who received a COVID-19 vaccine.

The chain has TRBV5-1 and TRBJ2-5; TRBD2 might be the D (7 bases). In germline, CDR1 is SGHRS, CDR2 YFSETQ. V gave up 0 bases and J gave up 2 bases, with 11 bases separating them. CDR3 length equals 15 residues. CDR3: CASSLVGGAQETQYF. CDR3 coding DNA: TGCGCCAGCAGCTTGGTGGGGGGGGCTCAAGAGACCCAGTACTTC.

This sequence joins TRBV5-5 and TRBJ2-7, with TRBD1 as a possible D gene (6 bases). Germline V gene data show CDR1 as SGHKS and CDR2 as YYEKEE (reference sequence). The CDR3 has 15 residues. Between the trimmed V and J ends, which lost 3 bases and 2 bases, there was a span of 15 bases. Written as DNA, the CDR3 is TGTGCCAGCAGCTCCCAGGGGCATGCTGCCTACGAGCAGTACTTC. Protein: CASSSQGHAAYEQYF.

In its sample, this clone was seen a few times. This sequence joins TRBV28 and TRBJ2-5; 9 bases fit TRBD2. CDR1 and CDR2 from the germline V gene are MDHEN and SYDVKM. With V trimmed by 2 bases and J by 5 bases, 3 bases remained unmatched. The CDR3 is 14 amino acids. This CDR3 reads CASSLAGGPETQYF. The CDR3 nucleotides read TGTGCCAGCAGTTTAGCGGGAGGGCCGGAGACCCAGTACTTC.

The chain joins TRBV5-1 to TRBJ2-7; D is uncertain. CDR3 size: 10 residues. V gave up 9 bases and J gave up 3 bases, with 7 bases separating them. From germline, CDR1 is SGHRS and CDR2 YFSETQ. CDR3 in DNA: TGCGCCACCCTCCACTACGAGCAGTACTTC. Translating it yields CATLHYEQYF.

V gene TRBV3-1 (or the pseudogene TRBV3-2) combines with J gene TRBJ2-1; D is perhaps TRBD2 (5 bases). CDR3 length: 13 amino acids. The germline V gene encodes CDR1 LGHDT and CDR2 YNNKEL (reference sequence). V gave up 4 bases and J gave up 5 bases, with 9 bases separating them. Here the CDR3 DNA reads TGTGCCAGCAGCCCCGGACTCGACAATGAGCAGTTCTTC. Protein: CASSPGLDNEQFF.

CDR3 sequence: CASSLPAGGPKGELFF. DNA of the CDR3: TGTGCCAGCAGCTTACCGGCGGGAGGGCCTAAGGGGGAGCTGTTTTTT. This chain links TRBV7-2 with TRBJ2-2; the match to TRBD2 covers 9 bases. V was pared by 2 bases and J by 8 bases, with 9 bases of the junction left unmatched. Germline assignment: CDR1 SGHTA and CDR2 FQGNSA. The CDR3 loop spans 16 amino acids.

For the CDR3, the DNA is TGTGCCAGCAGTGAAGCTTCGGCTAGCATCTCCTACGAGCAGTACTTC. Its translation is CASSEASASISYEQYF. This sequence joins TRBV25-1 and TRBJ2-7; TRBD2 is a possible D gene (5 bases). Germline V CDR1 and CDR2: MGHDK, SYGVNS. Trimming removed 2 bases at V and 0 bases at J, with 14 bases between. The CDR3 has 16 residues.

The chain combines TRBV7-2 with TRBJ2-7; no firm D call. The CDR3 length is 14 residues. Germline assignment: CDR1 SGHTA and CDR2 FQGNSA. V lost 6 bases and J lost 5, with 17 bases in between. CDR3 coding DNA: TGTGCCAGCAGTTTCGGACCAGCCCGCCACGAGCAGTACTTC. It translates to CASSFGPARHEQYF.

The J gene is TRBJ2-1, the V gene TRBV7-2; 8 positions agree with TRBD2. Germline-derived CDR1 and CDR2 are SGHTA and FQGNSA. The CDR3 length is 17 residues. V gave up 1 base and J gave up 3 bases; unmatched junction bases: 8. CDR3 nucleotide sequence: TGTGCCAGCAGCTTAGTCCTTACTAGCGGAAACTACAATGAGCAGTTCTTC. Protein product: CASSLVLTSGNYNEQFF.